These 21 T cell receptor beta chains were sequenced from one sample in a study of T cell responses to AZD1222 COVID-19 vaccine. Sequencing was performed with immunoSEQ multiplex PCR; in TCRdb, only in-frame clones are kept and a portion is missing. The table includes about 180,000 clones, around 90% detected once. The specimen was peripheral blood, collected on day 0 of AZD1222 vaccination. The receptors originated from an adult in good health.

The rearrangement links TRBV9 to TRBJ2-5; TRBD2 matches at 11 bases. The CDR3 loop spans 15 amino acids. Germline CDR1 SGDLS, CDR2 YYNGEE. Losses at the gene ends were 4 bases for V and 4 bases for J; bases not matched to a gene: 6. The DNA for the CDR3 is TGTGCCAGCAGCAATAGCGGGGGGGCCGGAGAGACCCAGTACTTC. Residues: CASSNSGGAGETQYF.

The chain is built from TRBV28 and TRBJ2-1, with D perhaps TRBD1 or TRBD2 (5 bases each). The V end was cut by 1 base, the J end by 12 bases, with 10 bases between. This CDR3 region has 12 residues. Germline CDR1 MDHEN, CDR2 SYDVKM. Written as DNA, the CDR3 is TGTGCCAGCAGTTTATTTACTGGGGGGCAGTTCTTC. As protein: CASSLFTGGQFF.

The chain has TRBV12-5 and TRBJ1-1; possible D gene TRBD1, 6 bases. The V and J ends lost 1 base and 3 bases respectively, with 12 bases between them. Germline CDR1 and CDR2: LGHNT and FRNRAP. The CDR3 has 15 amino acids. This CDR3 is CASGLATGWDTEAFF. The DNA for the CDR3 is TGTGCTAGTGGTTTGGCAACAGGGTGGGACACTGAAGCTTTCTTT. Based on the CDR3 plus reference TRBV12-5 and TRBJ1-1, the full variable domain is DARVTQTPRHKVTEMGQEVTMRCQPILGHNTVFWYRQTMMQGLELLAYFRNRAPLDDSGMPKDRFSAEMPDATLATLKIQPSEPRDSAVYFCASGLATGWDTEAFFGQGTRLTVV.

With respect to this clone: Other nucleotide sequences in the sample specify the same CDR3. The V gene is TRBV7-6, the J gene TRBJ2-7; 9 bases are shared with TRBD1. The CDR3 is 14 amino acids. In germline, CDR1 is SGHVS, CDR2 FNYEAQ. The ends lost 5 bases at V and 4 bases at J; junction bases unmatched: 6. CDR3 in amino acids: CASSLGTGTYEQYF. CDR3 nucleotides: TGTGCCAGCAGCCTGGGGACAGGGACTTACGAGCAGTACTTC.

The chain is built from TRBV9 and TRBJ2-5; 10 nucleotides match TRBD2. Trimming took 3 bases from V and 1 from J; bases not matched to a gene: 9. Germline-derived CDR1 and CDR2 are SGDLS and YYNGEE. The CDR3 covers 17 residues. In nucleotides, the CDR3 is TGTGCCAGCAGCGGGGACCCTAGCGGGGGCGTCCAAGAGACCCAGTACTTC. Translating it yields CASSGDPSGGVQETQYF.

The J gene is TRBJ1-2, the V gene TRBV7-3; D is undetermined. Per the germline V gene, CDR1 is SGHTA and CDR2 is FQGTGA. With 1 base removed from V and 7 bases from J, the gap between germline ends came to 7 bases. The CDR3 consists of 12 residues. CDR3 residues: CASSLKSSGYTF. CDR3 bases: TGTGCCAGCAGCTTAAAATCCTCTGGCTACACCTTC.

The CDR3 loop is CASRRTGWVPTEAFF. The CDR3 DNA reads as TGTGCCAGTAGACGGACAGGGTGGGTTCCCACTGAAGCTTTCTTT. This chain links TRBV19 with TRBJ1-1; 8 bases line up with TRBD1. The CDR3 covers 15 residues. Trimming cost V 6 bases and J 4 bases; bases outside gene matches: 10. Germline CDR1 reads LNHDA; CDR2 reads SQIVND (reference sequence).

V is TRBV28 and J is TRBJ1-5; perhaps TRBD1 as D (6 bases). V dropped 8 bases and J dropped 0 bases, with 17 bases sitting between them. The CDR3 totals 16 residues. Germline V gives CDR1 MDHEN, CDR2 SYDVKM. CDR3 bases: TGTGCCAGCTTTGGACAGAGGACTAATAGCAATCAGCCCCAGCATTTT. It is translated as CASFGQRTNSNQPQHF.

The chain has TRBV2 and TRBJ1-4; D unclear. The ends were cut back, 6 bases at V and 8 bases at J, with 13 bases in the middle. Germline lookup yields CDR1 SNHLY and CDR2 FYNNEI. The CDR3 is 13 amino acids. This CDR3 reads CASRSLVGEKLFF. CDR3 sequence (DNA): TGTGCCAGCAGGTCCCTAGTAGGGGAAAAACTGTTTTTT.

The V call is TRBV5-6, the J call TRBJ2-7, with 10 bases identical to TRBD1. V lost 5 bases and J lost 6; bases outside the gene matches: 11. The germline V gene encodes CDR1 SGHDT and CDR2 YYEEEE. The CDR3 sequence is 15 residues long. CDR3 region: CASSRLDRGGSEQYF. Here the CDR3 DNA reads TGTGCCAGCAGTCGACTGGACAGGGGGGGTTCCGAGCAGTACTTC.

This clone appeared once. The chain couples TRBV9 to TRBJ1-5; D remains unclear. Germline assignment: CDR1 SGDLS and CDR2 YYNGEE. The germline V and J ends were trimmed by 0 bases and 0 bases, with 7 bases remaining between them. The CDR3 loop spans 15 amino acids. CDR3: CASSVGVNSNQPQHF. CDR3 sequence (DNA): TGTGCCAGCAGCGTAGGCGTTAATAGCAATCAGCCCCAGCATTTT. Based on the CDR3 plus reference TRBV9 and TRBJ1-5, the full variable domain is DSGVTQTPKHLITATGQRVTLRCSPRSGDLSVYWYQQSLDQGLQFLIQYYNGEERAKGNILERFSAQQFPDLHSELNLSSLELGDSALYFCASSVGVNSNQPQHFGDGTRLSIL.

The chain combines TRBV6-1 with TRBJ1-5, with no clear D. Per germline, CDR1 MNHNS and CDR2 SASEGT. Trimming pared 4 bases from V and 2 bases from J, leaving 15 bases between. The CDR3 covers 16 residues. CDR3 sequence: CASSGVPLGGNQPQHF. The CDR3, as DNA: TGTGCCAGCAGTGGAGTTCCACTCGGAGGCAATCAGCCCCAGCATTTT.

The DNA of the CDR3 is TGTGCCAGCAGCCAAGGCCTCTCTCTCCTAAATTCCGGCAATCAGCCCCAGCATTTT. Its translation: CASSQGLSLLNSGNQPQHF. The chain combines TRBV3-1 (or the pseudogene TRBV3-2) with TRBJ1-5; D gene uncertain. In germline, CDR1 is LGHDT, CDR2 YNNKEL (reference sequence). This CDR3 is built from 19 residues. The ends were cut back, 1 base at V and 2 bases at J, with 21 bases in the middle.

The chain has TRBV6-5 and TRBJ2-7, with 9 nucleotides matching TRBD2. J was trimmed by 3 bases and V by 6 bases; bases with no gene match: 3. CDR1 is MNHEY and CDR2 is SVGAGI in the germline V gene. The CDR3 is 13 amino acids. The CDR3 region has the DNA TGTGCCAGCAGAGGACTAGCGAACTACGAGCAGTACTTC. This translates into CASRGLANYEQYF.

This rearrangement joins TRBV3-1 (or the pseudogene TRBV3-2) to TRBJ1-1; D not certain. CDR3 size: 10 residues. The V end lost 11 bases, the J end lost 5 bases, and 9 bases lay between the germline ends. Germline CDR1 and CDR2: LGHDT and YNNKEL (reference sequence). The CDR3 coding sequence is TGTGCCGGACGTAGAACTGAAGCTTTCTTT. Translated, it gives CAGRRTEAFF.

V is TRBV9 and J is TRBJ1-1, with D unresolved. CDR1 SGDLS and CDR2 YYNGEE come from the germline V gene. The CDR3 consists of 13 residues. Trimming shortened V by 0 bases and J by 10 bases, and 13 bases separated the two germline ends. The CDR3 here is CASSVADGLGAFF. In DNA, the CDR3 is TGTGCCAGCAGCGTAGCGGACGGACTGGGAGCTTTCTTT. Combining the CDR3 with reference TRBV9 and TRBJ1-1 gives the whole variable domain DSGVTQTPKHLITATGQRVTLRCSPRSGDLSVYWYQQSLDQGLQFLIQYYNGEERAKGNILERFSAQQFPDLHSELNLSSLELGDSALYFCASSVADGLGAFFGQGTRLTVV.

The chain has TRBV18 and TRBJ1-5; D is ambiguous. Germline V gene sequence: CDR1 KGHSH, CDR2 LQKENI. V lost 3 bases, J lost 5 bases, and 8 bases lay in between. This CDR3 has 13 amino acids. The CDR3 reads CASSPTEDQPQHF. The CDR3 bases are TGTGCCAGCTCACCTACGGAAGATCAGCCCCAGCATTTT.

The rearrangement uses TRBV5-1 and TRBJ2-3, with 8 bases aligning to TRBD1. This CDR3 is built from 14 residues. Germline V gene lookup returns CDR1 SGHRS and CDR2 YFSETQ. With 5 bases clipped from V and 3 bases from J, the junction kept 5 bases outside the gene matches. CDR3 sequence reads: CASRRDRGTDTQYF. CDR3 coding DNA: TGCGCCAGCAGGCGAGACAGGGGTACAGATACGCAGTATTTT.

The rearrangement links TRBV28 to TRBJ1-3; tentative D call: TRBD1 (6 bases). Germline V lookup: CDR1 MDHEN, CDR2 SYDVKM. The CDR3 spans 14 residues. V dropped 6 bases and J dropped 3 bases, with 12 bases sitting between them. DNA for the CDR3: TGTGCCAGCAGGAACAGGGTGGGTGGAAACACCATATATTTT. Protein sequence: CASRNRVGGNTIYF.

This chain uses TRBV10-3 with TRBJ1-6; D is unclear. CDR1 is ENHRY and CDR2 is SYGVKD in the germline V gene. This CDR3 contains 14 residues. V lost 8 bases, J lost 5 bases, and 13 bases lay in between. The CDR3: CAIGREANNSPLHF. CDR3 nucleotides: TGTGCCATCGGGCGAGAGGCAAATAATTCACCCCTCCACTTT.

This chain joins TRBV3-1 (or the pseudogene TRBV3-2) and TRBJ2-1; D is possibly TRBD2 (5 bases). The V and J ends lost 2 bases and 3 bases respectively, with 17 bases between them. The CDR3 totals 17 residues. Germline loops: CDR1 LGHDT, CDR2 YNNKEL (reference sequence). In DNA form, the CDR3 reads TGTGCCAGCAGCCAACTTACCCCCGCTAGCAGCTACAATGAGCAGTTCTTC. Translation gives CASSQLTPASSYNEQFF.